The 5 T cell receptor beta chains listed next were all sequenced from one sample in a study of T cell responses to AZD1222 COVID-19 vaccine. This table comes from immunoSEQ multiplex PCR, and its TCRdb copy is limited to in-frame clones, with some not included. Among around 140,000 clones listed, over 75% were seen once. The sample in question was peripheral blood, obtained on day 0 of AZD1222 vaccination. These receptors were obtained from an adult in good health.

CDR3 loop: CASSRTGSEQYF. The CDR3 nucleotides read TGTGCCAGCAGTAGGACAGGTAGTGAGCAGTACTTC. V is TRBV27 and J is TRBJ2-7, with 7 nucleotides matching TRBD1. The CDR3 is 12 residues long. V trimming: 5 bases; J trimming: 7 bases; junction bases outside the gene matches: 5. CDR1 MNHEY and CDR2 SMNVEV come from the germline V gene (reference sequence).

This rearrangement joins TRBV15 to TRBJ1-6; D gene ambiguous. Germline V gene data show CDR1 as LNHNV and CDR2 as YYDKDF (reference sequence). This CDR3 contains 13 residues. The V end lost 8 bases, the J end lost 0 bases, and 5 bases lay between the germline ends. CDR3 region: CATSGSYNSPLHF. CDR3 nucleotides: TGTGCCACCTCGGGCTCCTATAATTCACCCCTCCACTTT. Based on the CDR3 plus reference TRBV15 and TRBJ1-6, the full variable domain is DAMVIQNPRYQVTQFGKPVTLSCSQTLNHNVMYWYQQKSSQAPKLLFHYYDKDFNNEADTPDNFQSRRPNTSFCFLDIRSPGLGDTAMYLCATSGSYNSPLHFGNGTRLTVT.

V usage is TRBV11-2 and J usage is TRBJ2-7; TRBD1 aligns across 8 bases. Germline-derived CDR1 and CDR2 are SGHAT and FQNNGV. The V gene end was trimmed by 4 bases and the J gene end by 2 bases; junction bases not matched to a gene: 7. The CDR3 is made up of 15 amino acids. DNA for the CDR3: TGTGCCAGCAGCTCAAGACAGGGGTATCCCTACGAGCAGTACTTC. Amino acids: CASSSRQGYPYEQYF.

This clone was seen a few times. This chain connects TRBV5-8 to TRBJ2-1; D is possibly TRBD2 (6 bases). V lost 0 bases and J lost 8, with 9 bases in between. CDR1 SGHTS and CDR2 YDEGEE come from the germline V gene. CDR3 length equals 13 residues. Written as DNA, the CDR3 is TGTGCCAGCAGCTTGGATGGGGAGGATGAGCAGTTCTTC. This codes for CASSLDGEDEQFF.

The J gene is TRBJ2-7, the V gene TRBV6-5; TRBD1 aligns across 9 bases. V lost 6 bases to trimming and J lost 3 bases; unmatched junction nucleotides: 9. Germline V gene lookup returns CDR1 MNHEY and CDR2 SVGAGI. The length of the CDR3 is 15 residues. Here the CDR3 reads CASSPPGQGFYEQYF. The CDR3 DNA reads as TGTGCCAGCAGCCCACCGGGACAGGGTTTCTACGAGCAGTACTTC.